Listed below are T cell receptor beta chains from one sample, sequenced in a study of control samples from healthy donors and cancer patients. Profiled with immunoSEQ multiplex PCR; TCRdb holds only in-frame clones, not every one. The sample has over 65,000 clones; roughly 92% are singletons. The sequenced sample consisted of blood. The receptors here all came from a woman between 40 and 50 years old in good health. CDR3s include the opening cysteine and the closing phenylalanine or tryptophan. A D gene is named only where the DNA matches it firmly. Size is stated for part of the rows, as once, few or many counts, or as a class when the clone is expanded.

v_gene	abundance	j_gene	d_gene	CDR3aa	CDR3nt
TRBV6-5	NA	TRBJ2-7	TRBD1	CASSQGQGYYEQYF	TGTGCCAGCAGCCAGGGACAGGGGTACTACGAGCAGTACTTC
TRBV19	NA	TRBJ2-1	NA	CATNLGTWDTYNEQFF	TGTGCCACTAACCTTGGGACCTGGGACACTTACAATGAGCAGTTCTTC
TRBV27	NA	TRBJ2-4	NA	CASSLSLTGFMNIQYF	TGTGCCAGCAGTTTATCCCTCACAGGGTTTATGAACATTCAGTACTTC
TRBV7-9	NA	TRBJ2-3	NA	CASSPSGSSPDTQYF	TGTGCCAGCAGCCCTTCGGGATCCTCTCCAGATACGCAGTATTTT
TRBV25-1	NA	TRBJ1-5	NA	CASSEYGASNQPQHF	TGTGCCAGCAGTGAATACGGCGCTAGCAATCAGCCCCAGCATTTT
TRBV2	NA	TRBJ1-2	NA	CASSEQATNYGYTF	TGTGCCAGCAGTGAGCAAGCAACTAACTATGGCTACACCTTC
TRBV5-1	once	TRBJ1-2	NA	CASSLGLGVYGYTF	TGCGCCAGCAGCCTGGGTTTGGGGGTCTATGGCTACACCTTC
TRBV27	NA	TRBJ1-6	NA	CASSLDSNSPLHF	TGTGCCAGCAGTTTGGACAGTAATTCACCCCTCCACTTT
TRBV2	NA	TRBJ1-1	NA	CASSGRENTEAFF	TGTGCCAGCAGTGGACGGGAGAACACTGAAGCTTTCTTT
TRBV11-1	NA	TRBJ2-5	NA	CASSPPGYQETQYF	TGTGCCAGCAGCCCTCCAGGGTACCAAGAGACCCAGTACTTC
TRBV11-1	NA	TRBJ1-2	TRBD1	CASSLDGQGEGYTF	TGTGCCAGCAGCTTAGATGGACAGGGTGAAGGCTACACCTTC
TRBV2	NA	TRBJ2-1	TRBD2	CASSVDGGGYNEQFF	TGTGCCAGCAGTGTAGACGGGGGGGGATACAATGAGCAGTTCTTC
TRBV3-1/TRBV3-2	NA	TRBJ2-7	TRBD1	CASSQGGQAYEQYF	TGTGCCAGCAGCCAAGGGGGACAGGCCTACGAGCAGTACTTC
TRBV14	NA	TRBJ2-2	TRBD2	CASSQVAGGTGELFF	TGTGCCAGCAGCCAGGTAGCGGGAGGCACCGGGGAGCTGTTTTTT
TRBV4-2	NA	TRBJ1-3	NA	CASSQDRGVSGNTIYF	TGTGCCAGCAGCCAAGATCGGGGCGTCTCTGGAAACACCATATATTTT
TRBV27	NA	TRBJ2-7	TRBD1	CASSFGTAYEQYF	TGTGCCAGCAGTTTTGGGACAGCCTACGAGCAGTACTTC
TRBV28	NA	TRBJ2-5	NA	CASSEWSMRSGKTQYF	TGTGCCAGCAGTGAATGGTCTATGAGGTCCGGAAAGACCCAGTACTTC
TRBV6-6	NA	TRBJ1-5	NA	CASSNINQPQHF	TGTGCCAGCTCGAATATAAATCAGCCCCAGCATTTT
TRBV4-1	NA	TRBJ2-5	NA	CASSPRGPPQETQYF	TGCGCCAGCAGCCCTCGGGGCCCTCCTCAAGAGACCCAGTACTTC
TRBV7-9	once	TRBJ2-1	NA	CASSRANEQFF	TGTGCCAGCAGTCGTGCCAATGAGCAGTTCTTC
TRBV29-1	NA	TRBJ2-7	NA	CSVVTGYREQYF	TGCAGCGTTGTAACAGGGTATCGCGAGCAGTACTTC
TRBV6-5	NA	TRBJ1-2	NA	CASSYSPGAGFGYTF	TGTGCCAGCAGTTACTCACCCGGGGCAGGGTTTGGCTACACCTTC
TRBV5-5	NA	TRBJ1-1	NA	CASSRSKGAEAFF	TGTGCCAGCAGCCGGAGTAAAGGGGCTGAAGCTTTCTTT
TRBV6-1	NA	TRBJ2-1	NA	CASSEGGGASNEQFF	TGTGCCAGCAGTGAGGGCGGGGGCGCATCCAATGAGCAGTTCTTC
TRBV7-2	NA	TRBJ2-5	NA	CASSLGPAGSQETQYF	TGTGCCAGCAGCTTAGGCCCCGCAGGTAGTCAAGAGACCCAGTACTTC
TRBV27	NA	TRBJ2-4	NA	CASSSLGLAKNIQYF	TGTGCCAGCAGTTCTTTGGGATTAGCCAAAAACATTCAGTACTTC
TRBV19	NA	TRBJ1-1	NA	CASSLGGSFDTEAFF	TGTGCCAGTAGCCTAGGGGGGAGTTTCGACACTGAAGCTTTCTTT
TRBV23-1	NA	TRBJ1-1	NA	CASSHRCGDYPGGTEAFF	TGCGCCAGCAGTCACCGCTGTGGGGACTACCCCGGGGGCACTGAAGCTTTCTTT
TRBV24-1	NA	TRBJ2-3	NA	CATMGEGTDTQYF	TGTGCCACCATGGGGGAGGGCACAGATACGCAGTATTTT
TRBV7-8	NA	TRBJ1-2	NA	CASSLFTERTYGYTF	TGTGCCAGCAGCTTATTCACGGAACGGACCTATGGCTACACCTTC
TRBV27	NA	TRBJ1-5	NA	CASRPGFTGNQPQHF	TGTGCCAGCAGGCCAGGGTTCACGGGGAATCAGCCCCAGCATTTT
TRBV5-4	NA	TRBJ2-2	NA	CASSLGGGTGELFF	TGTGCCAGCAGCCTAGGAGGGGGCACCGGGGAGCTGTTTTTT
TRBV27	NA	TRBJ1-2	TRBD1	CASSPTLTGDESYGYTF	TGTGCCAGCAGTCCGACTTTGACAGGGGACGAAAGCTATGGCTACACCTTC
TRBV18	NA	TRBJ1-5	NA	CASSPPSSQDNQPQHF	TGTGCCAGCTCACCACCGTCCTCTCAGGACAATCAGCCCCAGCATTTT
TRBV6-5	NA	TRBJ2-4	NA	CASSYGGALKNIQYF	TGTGCCAGCAGTTACGGGGGGGCGCTTAAAAACATTCAGTACTTC